These T cell receptor beta chains were read from a single sample in a study of T cells in Graves' hyperthyroidism and ophthalmopathy. TCRdb re-derived calls from the multiplex PCR reads in MiXCR, one entry per CDR3 protein. Found here are approximately 740,000 distinct CDR3 sequences, 14% of them singletons; the top ten hold 10% to 13%. The sequenced sample consisted of blood. The source is a young woman with Graves' hyperthyroidism. Each CDR3 is given with its conserved first and last residue. A D gene is named only where the DNA matches it firmly. The size entry is marked missing in some rows and otherwise reads once, few, many or a size class.

clone_size	v_call	d_call	j_call	cdr3_nt	cdr3_aa
.	TRBV2	.	TRBJ2-2	TGTGCCAGCAGTGAAGTGCTTGGAACCGGGGAGCTGTTTTTT	CASSEVLGTGELFF
many	TRBV28	.	TRBJ2-7	TGTGCCAGCAGTCCAGGAGGTACACGTCTCTACGAGCAGTACTTC	CASSPGGTRLYEQYF
.	TRBV7-9	.	TRBJ2-7	TGTGCCAGCAGCCCAACTAGTCTACCCGAGCAGTACTTC	CASSPTSLPEQYF
few	TRBV14	TRBD1	TRBJ2-2	TGTGCCAGCAGCCGATCACCTGGACAGGATAACACCGGGGAGCTGTTTTTT	CASSRSPGQDNTGELFF
many	TRBV13	TRBD2	TRBJ2-1	TGTGCCAGCAGCTTCACAACAATTAGCGGGAGGGGAGGGGGTGAGCAGTTCTTC	CASSFTTISGRGGGEQFF
.	TRBV7-9	.	TRBJ2-1	TGTGCCAGCAGCGACCGACGAGGTGAGCAGTTCTTC	CASSDRRGEQFF
.	TRBV9	TRBD2	TRBJ2-1	TGTGCCAGCAGCGTAGCTAGCGGGTATCAGTTCTTC	CASSVASGYQFF
many	TRBV5-1	TRBD1	TRBJ2-3	TGCGCCGTCGGGGACAGACGCACAGATACGCAGTATTTT	CAVGDRRTDTQYF
.	TRBV6-1	TRBD1	TRBJ2-2	TGTGCCAGCACCCTCGACCTGGACAGGGACACCGGGGAGCTGTTTTTT	CASTLDLDRDTGELFF
.	TRBV7-9	.	TRBJ1-3	TGTGCCAGCACCCTAGGGCAGGGAAATCCCTCTGGAAACACCATATATTTT	CASTLGQGNPSGNTIYF
many	TRBV7-8	.	TRBJ1-4	TGTGCCAGCACCTTGGGAAGGGATGAAAAACTGTTTTTT	CASTLGRDEKLFF
few	TRBV11-2	TRBD2	TRBJ2-5	TGTGCCAGCAGCTCCCTTCCTAGCGGGAGGTATCAAGAGACCCAGTACTTC	CASSSLPSGRYQETQYF
few	TRBV7-3	.	TRBJ2-1	TGTGCCAGCAGCTTAGAACTACACTACAATGAGCAGTTCTTC	CASSLELHYNEQFF
many	TRBV6-4	.	TRBJ2-5	TGTGCCAGCAGTGACTCGTCGAGTTCGGGGGAGGAGACCCAGTACTTC	CASSDSSSSGEETQYF
.	TRBV19	.	TRBJ2-2	TGTGCCAGTAGAAGCGAGGGGCTGATTGGGACCGGGGAGCTGTTTTTT	CASRSEGLIGTGELFF
many	TRBV24-1	.	TRBJ1-5	TGTGCCACCAGTGATTCAAACGGACAGCCCCAGCATTTT	CATSDSNGQPQHF
.	TRBV27	.	TRBJ1-2	TGTGCCAGCAGTCCATTACGGGGGGCCTATGGCTACACCTTC	CASSPLRGAYGYTF
few	TRBV7-8	.	TRBJ2-3	TGTGCCAGCAGCTTACTGGGCGGGGGCACGCAGTATTTT	CASSLLGGGTQYF
few	TRBV12-3/TRBV12-4	.	TRBJ2-5	TGTGCCAGCAGTTCCGAAGCCGGTATCGAGGAAGAGACCCAGTACTTC	CASSSEAGIEEETQYF
.	TRBV12-3/TRBV12-4	TRBD1	TRBJ2-3	TGTGCCAGCAGTTTTCACAGGGGGCGGGAAGATACGCAGTATTTT	CASSFHRGREDTQYF
few	TRBV14	.	TRBJ1-2	TGTGCCAGCAGCCAAAGACCCTGGGATGGCTACACCTTC	CASSQRPWDGYTF
few	TRBV19	.	TRBJ1-2	TGTGCCAGTACGTGGGGGCGCAACTATGGCTACACCTTC	CASTWGRNYGYTF
few	TRBV6-1	.	TRBJ2-2	TGTGCCAGCAGTGGCTTCATCGAGAACACCGGGGAGCTGTTTTTT	CASSGFIENTGELFF
.	TRBV28	TRBD1	TRBJ2-7	TGTGCCAGCAGAAATACAGGGGGCTACGAGCAGTACTTC	CASRNTGGYEQYF
.	TRBV5-4	TRBD2	TRBJ2-1	TGTGCCAGCAGCTTGGCCGCGACTAGCGGGGGAAATGAGCAGTTCTTC	CASSLAATSGGNEQFF
.	TRBV2	.	TRBJ2-7	TGTGCCAGCACTACGGACCGACGCGAGCAGTACTTC	CASTTDRREQYF
few	TRBV27	.	TRBJ2-1	TGTGCCAGCACTTTCGGACTCGAGCAGTTCTTC	CASTFGLEQFF
.	TRBV10-3	TRBD1	TRBJ2-7	TGTGCCATCAGTGAGACAGGGGCGGCCTACGAGCAGTACTTC	CAISETGAAYEQYF
few	TRBV7-9	.	TRBJ2-1	TGTGCCAGCAGCTTGATAGGTCTTCTAGGGATTGAGCAGTTCTTC	CASSLIGLLGIEQFF
few	TRBV11-1	.	TRBJ1-2	TGTGCCAGCAGTCTCAGGGGTGGAAGCTACACCTTC	CASSLRGGSYTF
many	TRBV30	TRBD2	TRBJ2-3	TGTGCCTGGAGTAAGGGACTAGCGGCCATAGAGGACACAGATACGCAGTATTTT	CAWSKGLAAIEDTDTQYF
many	TRBV7-2	.	TRBJ1-2	TGTGCCAGCAGCTTAGTCGAGGGAGCGCGCTATGGCTACACCTTC	CASSLVEGARYGYTF
many	TRBV28	.	TRBJ2-5	TGTGCCAGCAGTTGGACAGAACAAGAGACCCAGTACTTC	CASSWTEQETQYF
few	TRBV29-1	TRBD2	TRBJ2-2	TGCAGCGTTGGGTGGACTAGCGGGAAAACCGGGGAGCTGTTTTTT	CSVGWTSGKTGELFF
.	TRBV9	.	TRBJ2-7	TGTGCCAGCAGCCCCGTAACTGGGCGCGAGCAGTACTTC	CASSPVTGREQYF
many	TRBV28	TRBD2	TRBJ2-7	TGTGCCAGCACCGTCCGTGCGGGAGGCTACGAGCAGTACTTC	CASTVRAGGYEQYF
once	TRBV6-2/TRBV6-3	.	TRBJ1-2	TGTGCCAGCAGTGCAACAGAAATCTCTAACTATGGCTACGCCTTC	CASSATEISNYGYAF
many	TRBV7-9	.	TRBJ2-4	TGTGCCAGCAGCCTAGGGGCAGGAGGAGGAATAGCCAAAAACATTCAGTACTTC	CASSLGAGGGIAKNIQYF
few	TRBV5-1	.	TRBJ2-3	TGCGCCAGCAGCTCCCCCAGTAGCACAGATACGCAGTATTTT	CASSSPSSTDTQYF
many	TRBV10-1	.	TRBJ1-2	TGCGCCAGCGGCTCGGTTAACTATGGCTACACCTTC	CASGSVNYGYTF
many	TRBV18	.	TRBJ2-7	TGTGCCAGCTCACTACAAACCGCCTACGAGCAGTACTTC	CASSLQTAYEQYF
few	TRBV7-9	.	TRBJ1-2	TGTGCCAGCTCTGTAGGAATCTATGGCTACACCTTC	CASSVGIYGYTF
.	TRBV28	.	TRBJ1-1	TGTGCCAGCAGTTTAACTCAACCCGGGGCAGCTTTCTTT	CASSLTQPGAAFF
.	TRBV15	TRBD2	TRBJ2-7	TGTGCCACCAGCAGAGACGGGACTAGCGCCTACGAGCAGTACTTC	CATSRDGTSAYEQYF
few	TRBV29-1	TRBD1	TRBJ1-4	TGCAGCCAGGGGGTCGGGGAAAAACTGTTTTTT	CSQGVGEKLFF
many	TRBV30	.	TRBJ2-7	TGTGCCTGGAGTGTTTGGAGCTCCTACGAGCAGTACTTC	CAWSVWSSYEQYF
few	TRBV6-5	TRBD2	TRBJ2-7	TGTGCCAGCAGTTACGGGGGACTAGCGATTACCTACGAGCAGTACTTC	CASSYGGLAITYEQYF
many	TRBV20-1	.	TRBJ2-3	TGCAGTGGAGATCAAACGGCAGATACGCAGTATTTT	CSGDQTADTQYF
.	TRBV12-3/TRBV12-4	.	TRBJ2-7	TGTGCCAGCAGTCCCGACACGGGACGCCCTAACTACGAGCAGTACTTC	CASSPDTGRPNYEQYF
few	TRBV11-1	TRBD1	TRBJ2-4	TGTGCCAGCAGCCCTCCCGGGACAGGGAAAAACATTCAGTACTTC	CASSPPGTGKNIQYF
many	TRBV2	TRBD1	TRBJ2-1	TGTGCCAGCAGTGAGGACAGGGTATCCTACAATGAGCAGTTCTTC	CASSEDRVSYNEQFF
few	TRBV19	TRBD1	TRBJ2-7	TGTGCCACCACCCCAGGGACAGGAAAGAACTACGAGCAGTACTTC	CATTPGTGKNYEQYF
.	TRBV6-2/TRBV6-3	.	TRBJ1-2	TGTGCCAGCAGTTACTCCCCAGGGTCCGATGGCTACACCTTC	CASSYSPGSDGYTF
many	TRBV27	.	TRBJ2-7	TGTGCCAGCAGTTTCTTTTACGAGCAGTACTTC	CASSFFYEQYF
.	TRBV7-8	.	TRBJ1-4	TGTGCCAGCAGCTCCGTAGTGTTGGGGGAAAAACTGTTTTTT	CASSSVVLGEKLFF
few	TRBV12-3/TRBV12-4	.	TRBJ2-1	TGTGCCAGCAGACAAGACAGGTATGAGCAGTTCTTC	CASRQDRYEQFF
many	TRBV6-1	.	TRBJ2-7	TGTGCCAGCGGTCAACAGGGCGGCTCCTACGAGCAGTACTTC	CASGQQGGSYEQYF
many	TRBV5-8	TRBD1	TRBJ1-1	TGTGCCAGCAGCTTGGACGGGACAGGCTTGAACACTGAAGCTTTCTTT	CASSLDGTGLNTEAFF
many	TRBV13	.	TRBJ2-5	TGTGCCAGCAGCGGGGGGCTGTACCAAGAGACCCAGTACTTC	CASSGGLYQETQYF
few	TRBV6-2/TRBV6-3	TRBD2	TRBJ2-3	TGTGCCAGCAGTAAGTGGGAGGGCAGCACAGATACGCAGTATTTT	CASSKWEGSTDTQYF